This passage covers 11 T cell receptor beta chains from one sample sequenced in a study of neurological immune-mediated disorders. TCRdb ran MiXCR on the 5' RACE reads and lists one entry per CDR3 protein. The table has roughly 25,000 distinct CDR3 sequences, 6.5% to 8.5% seen once. The sample was PBMCs. The receptors shown here come from a middle-aged woman in good health.

This clonotype was counted at least ten times. The V gene is TRBV29-1, the J gene TRBJ2-3, with 7 bases fitting TRBD1. Trimming at V came to 3 bases and at J to 1 base, leaving 1 base not matched to a gene. The CDR3 runs to 13 residues. Germline CDR1 is SQVTM and CDR2 is ANQGSEA. CDR3 DNA sequence: TGCAGCGTTGATCAGGGGGGCACAGATACGCAGTATTTT. Encoded protein: CSVDQGGTDTQYF.

Many counts were recorded for this clonotype. The chain employs TRBV7-8 and TRBJ1-5; D perhaps matches TRBD1 (5 bases). The CDR3 totals 14 residues. The germline CDR1 and CDR2 sequences are SGHVS and FQNEAQ. Trimming removed 0 bases at V and 7 bases at J, with 10 bases between. This CDR3 reads CASSLATGEQPQHF. Written as DNA, the CDR3 is TGTGCCAGCAGCTTAGCAACGGGGGAACAGCCCCAGCATTTT.

In its sample, this clonotype was seen many times. This rearrangement joins TRBV5-1 to TRBJ2-7; 11 bases fit TRBD2. Germline assignment: CDR1 SGHRS and CDR2 YFSETQ. V trimming: 0 bases; J trimming: 5 bases; junction bases outside the gene matches: 7. This CDR3 comprises 16 residues. The CDR3 DNA reads as TGCGCCAGCAGCTTGGAGGGACTAGCGGTCCGGGACGAGCAGTACTTC. This translates into CASSLEGLAVRDEQYF.

This clonotype has at least ten counts. The chain uses TRBV6-1 and TRBJ1-5, with D unclear. Germline V gene data show CDR1 as MNHNS and CDR2 as SASEGT. The CDR3 extends over 13 amino acids. Trimming removed 6 bases from V and 0 bases from J, with 6 bases in between. The CDR3 bases are TGTGCCAGCAGAACTGATAGCAATCAGCCCCAGCATTTT. Amino acids: CASRTDSNQPQHF.

This clonotype is termed medium-sized (0.01 to 0.1%). The rearrangement uses TRBV6-5 and TRBJ2-5; no firm D call. Germline CDR1 is MNHEY and CDR2 is SVGAGI. Deletions cut 4 bases from V and 2 bases from J, with 11 bases between. The CDR3 is 14 amino acids. In nucleotides, the CDR3 is TGTGCCAGCAGTTTGGATTTGGCGCAAGAGACCCAGTACTTC. It encodes CASSLDLAQETQYF.

This clonotype was seen many times. The V call is TRBV28, the J call TRBJ2-7; TRBD2 aligns across 15 bases. The V gene end was trimmed by 2 bases and the J gene end by 2 bases; junction bases not matched to a gene: 10. Germline-derived CDR1 and CDR2 are MDHEN and SYDVKM. The CDR3 consists of 19 residues. For the CDR3, the DNA is TGTGCCAGCAGTTTAGTTATACAAGGACTAGCGGGAGGGACCTACGAGCAGTACTTC. It codes for CASSLVIQGLAGGTYEQYF. Looking up the rest from reference TRBV28 and TRBJ2-7 gives the full variable domain: DVKVTQSSRYLVKRTGEKVFLECVQDMDHENMFWYRQDPGLGLRLIYFSYDVKMKEKGDIPEGYSVSREKKERFSLILESASTNQTSMYLCASSLVIQGLAGGTYEQYFGPGTRLTVT.

This clonotype was recorded at least ten times. The chain carries TRBV7-9 and TRBJ2-5, with 9 bases aligning to TRBD2. Trimming took 4 bases from V and 3 from J; bases not matched to a gene: 12. The CDR3 has 17 amino acids. Germline V gene sequence: CDR1 SEHNR, CDR2 FQNEAQ (reference sequence). In nucleotides, the CDR3 is TGTGCCAGCAGCTCCGGACCCGGGACTAGCTCTAAAGAGACCCAGTACTTC. Translating gives CASSSGPGTSSKETQYF.

With respect to this clonotype: The limits of the CDR3 on the DNA are not certain, so only TCRdb's listed CDR3 is given. This sequence joins TRBV12-3 or TRBV12-4 and TRBJ2-3; TRBD2 is the table's D call and was not checked against the DNA. Termini included, the CDR3 measures 23 amino acids. Here the CDR3 reads CASSFYICSARDFLAGGSDTQYF.

This clonotype was counted at least ten times. The chain has TRBV6-1 and TRBJ2-2, with D possibly being TRBD1 (6 bases). The germline V and J ends were trimmed by 4 bases and 4 bases, with 13 bases remaining between them. Per the germline V gene, CDR1 is MNHNS and CDR2 is SASEGT. The CDR3 loop spans 15 amino acids. The CDR3 reads CASSGLGASTGELFF. CDR3 nucleotides: TGTGCCAGCAGTGGTTTGGGGGCTAGCACCGGGGAGCTGTTTTTT.

This clonotype was recorded many times. The V call is TRBV12-3 or TRBV12-4, the J call TRBJ2-7; TRBD2 agrees at 8 bases. Trimming took 1 base from V and 4 from J; bases not matched to a gene: 12. CDR3 length: 17 residues. The CDR3 DNA reads TGTGCCAGCAGTTTAGAGACCCTGGGGACTAGTCGGTACGAGCAGTACTTC. Translating gives CASSLETLGTSRYEQYF.

This clonotype was found many times. V gene TRBV29-1 combines with J gene TRBJ2-1; D could derive from TRBD1 or TRBD2 (6 bases each). Per germline, CDR1 SQVTM and CDR2 ANQGSEA. This CDR3 is 12 amino acids long. V lost 8 bases to trimming and J lost 3 bases, with 11 bases between them. The CDR3 here is CSWGAGYNEQFF. As DNA, the CDR3 is TGCAGCTGGGGGGCAGGCTACAATGAGCAGTTCTTC.